Below are 24 T cell receptor beta chains sequenced from a single sample in a study of cytomegalovirus exposure and HLA in healthy donors. PCR was performed using 60 Vbeta and 13 Jbeta primers. The assay was immunoSEQ multiplex PCR, and TCRdb's table has in-frame clones only and misses some. The sample yields approximately 98,000 clones, 70% to 80% seen once. Source material: PBMCs. Receptors originate from a man aged 18 to 29 in good health and CMV-seropositive.

The CDR3 is CASSLRGRETQYF. The CDR3 DNA follows: TGTGCCAGCAGTTTAAGGGGGCGGGAGACCCAGTACTTC. This rearrangement joins TRBV28 to TRBJ2-5, with 7 bases lining up with TRBD1. Germline V gene lookup returns CDR1 MDHEN and CDR2 SYDVKM. There are 13 residues in the CDR3. After removal of 2 bases from V and 5 bases from J, the junction contained 2 bases not matched to a gene.

The chain employs TRBV5-1 and TRBJ1-1; maybe TRBD1 (5 bases). From germline, CDR1 is SGHRS and CDR2 YFSETQ. Trimming took 0 bases from V and 2 from J, leaving 20 bases between them. The CDR3 runs 18 residues. CDR3 DNA sequence: TGCGCCAGCAGCTTGGTTGTAGGTGACAGCGCGGCAAACACTGAAGCTTTCTTT. Protein: CASSLVVGDSAANTEAFF.

The chain combines TRBV6-1 with TRBJ2-3; possible D gene TRBD1, 6 bases. V lost 6 bases to trimming and J lost 6 bases, with 13 bases between them. The CDR3 is 13 amino acids. CDR1 and CDR2 (germline): MNHNS, SASEGT. CDR3 nucleotide sequence: TGTGCCAGCAGAGGGGACACGGCCGATACGCAGTATTTT. Residues: CASRGDTADTQYF.

This clone has only one observation. The rearrangement links TRBV6-4 to TRBJ2-1, with TRBD2 identical over 7 bases. V trimming: 2 bases; J trimming: 10 bases; junction bases outside the gene matches: 5. In germline, CDR1 is MRHNA, CDR2 SNTAGT. The CDR3 covers 13 residues. The CDR3 bases are TGTGCCAGCAGTGACGGGGGGGTGTTGGAGCAGTTCTTC. Translating gives CASSDGGVLEQFF.

The V gene is TRBV6-1, the J gene TRBJ2-4; no reliable D call. From germline, CDR1 is MNHNS and CDR2 SASEGT. The CDR3 consists of 13 residues. V was cut by 2 bases and J by 9 bases, with 11 bases left in between. The CDR3 DNA is TGTGCCAGCAGTGAAAGGCTGGGCAGCATTCAGTACTTC. Protein product: CASSERLGSIQYF.

The rearrangement links TRBV30 to TRBJ2-2, with D tentatively TRBD2 (5 bases). The CDR3 runs to 15 residues. Germline-derived CDR1 and CDR2 are GTSNPN and SVGIG (reference sequence). The V and J ends lost 2 bases and 1 base respectively, with 11 bases between them. This CDR3 is CAWSRLAGNTGELFF. CDR3 DNA: TGTGCCTGGAGTCGTCTGGCGGGGAACACCGGGGAGCTGTTTTTT.

The chain uses TRBV14 and TRBJ1-5; 9 bases align to TRBD1. CDR1 SGHDN and CDR2 FVKESK come from the germline V gene. V lost 1 base, J lost 5 bases, and 9 bases stayed unmatched. The CDR3 runs 17 residues. DNA of the CDR3: TGTGCCAGCAGCCAAGCAATTCACAGGGGGCTCTATCAGCCCCAGCATTTT. It specifies CASSQAIHRGLYQPQHF.

The chain couples TRBV30 to TRBJ1-4, with no clear D. The germline V gene encodes CDR1 GTSNPN and CDR2 SVGIG (reference sequence). Trimming took off 8 bases at V and 2 bases at J, with 9 bases between the two ends. The CDR3 extends over 12 amino acids. CDR3 in DNA: TGTGCCGGAGGTGGGACTAATGAAAAACTGTTTTTT. Its protein product is CAGGGTNEKLFF.

V and J are TRBV28 and TRBJ2-7; 7 nucleotides align to TRBD1. The CDR3 spans 11 residues. The ends lost 10 bases at V and 6 bases at J; junction bases unmatched: 6. Germline CDR1 is MDHEN and CDR2 is SYDVKM. CDR3 amino acids: CATLRGSEQYF. The CDR3 bases are TGTGCCACCCTCAGGGGGTCCGAGCAGTACTTC.

This rearrangement joins TRBV29-1 to TRBJ2-2; D possibly corresponds to TRBD1 (6 bases). This CDR3 is built from 14 residues. V lost 7 bases and J 0 bases, leaving 12 bases between the germline ends. Germline V gene lookup returns CDR1 SQVTM and CDR2 ANQGSEA. CDR3 bases: TGCAGCGGGTGGGGGCCTTCGAACACCGGGGAGCTGTTTTTT. It is translated as CSGWGPSNTGELFF.

The chain carries TRBV11-1 and TRBJ2-1; the match to TRBD1 covers 7 bases. CDR3 length: 17 amino acids. Losses at the gene ends were 5 bases for V and 0 bases for J; bases not matched to a gene: 10. Looked up from germline, CDR1 is SGHAT and CDR2 is FQDESV (reference sequence). The CDR3 nucleotides are TGTGCCAGCAGCACGAACAGGGGAATTAGCTCCTACAATGAGCAGTTCTTC. Translating gives CASSTNRGISSYNEQFF.

The chain combines TRBV27 with TRBJ1-2, with 7 bases lining up with TRBD1. The germline V gene has CDR1 MNHEY and CDR2 SMNVEV (reference sequence). This CDR3 has 11 amino acids. With V trimmed by 8 bases and J by 3 bases, 0 bases remained unmatched. CDR3 residues: CASGTDYGYTF. For the CDR3, the DNA is TGTGCCAGCGGGACAGACTATGGCTACACCTTC.

The V call is TRBV30, the J call TRBJ2-5; D is possibly TRBD2 (7 bases). Trimming cost V 7 bases and J 4 bases, with 16 bases left between them. Germline values: CDR1 GTSNPN, CDR2 SVGIG (reference sequence). There are 13 residues in the CDR3. The CDR3 loop reads CASTGGPAETQYF. The CDR3 DNA follows: TGTGCCTCCACCGGGGGGCCGGCAGAGACCCAGTACTTC.

Written as DNA, the CDR3 is TGCGCCAGCAGCCAAGTACAGGGGGGAAACACTGAAGCTTTCTTT. Translated, it gives CASSQVQGGNTEAFF. The chain has TRBV4-1 and TRBJ1-1, with 8 positions matching TRBD1. The CDR3 runs 15 residues. Germline CDR1 MGHRA, CDR2 YSYEKL. Germline trimming cut 1 base from V and 2 bases from J; bases unmatched to any gene: 3.

The chain is built from TRBV6-4 and TRBJ2-3; 7 bases are a match to TRBD2. Germline CDR1 is MRHNA and CDR2 is SNTAGT. The CDR3 has 16 amino acids. Losses at the gene ends were 3 bases for V and 3 bases for J; bases not matched to a gene: 9. Here the CDR3 reads CASSEEAGSGTDTQYF. The DNA of the CDR3 is TGTGCCAGCAGTGAAGAAGCGGGGAGCGGGACAGATACGCAGTATTTT.

The rearrangement uses TRBV7-9 and TRBJ2-1; D might be TRBD2 (6 bases). Germline CDR1 and CDR2: SEHNR and FQNEAQ (reference sequence). CDR3 size: 17 residues. Trimming removed 5 bases at V and 5 bases at J, with 22 bases between. This CDR3 is CASSQGGIRVGNNEQFF. The CDR3 nucleotides are TGTGCCAGCAGCCAGGGAGGCATCAGGGTTGGGAACAATGAGCAGTTCTTC.

The chain has TRBV5-7 and TRBJ2-7; 8 positions agree with TRBD1. TRBV5-7 is placed among ORFs of uncertain function. The CDR3 has 15 residues. The V and J ends lost 3 bases and 5 bases, in that order; junction bases with no gene match: 10. CDR3 residues: CASSSECKTGDEQYF. Here the CDR3 DNA reads TGTGCCAGCAGCTCCGAATGTAAGACAGGGGACGAGCAGTACTTC.

This clone was counted between two and nine times. The gene calls are TRBV5-1 and TRBJ1-1, with 7 nucleotides matching TRBD1. Germline V gives CDR1 SGHRS, CDR2 YFSETQ. The V gene end was trimmed by 4 bases and the J gene end by 0 bases; junction bases not matched to a gene: 6. The CDR3 loop spans 15 amino acids. CDR3 residues: CASSHNRGLNTEAFF. The CDR3, as DNA: TGCGCCAGCAGCCACAACAGGGGTCTGAACACTGAAGCTTTCTTT.

The chain recombines TRBV5-1 with TRBJ1-1, with TRBD1 as a possible D gene (6 bases). Germline assignment: CDR1 SGHRS and CDR2 YFSETQ. This CDR3 is built from 14 residues. V was cut by 4 bases and J by 1 base, with 11 bases left in between. The CDR3 coding sequence is TGCGCCAGCAGCCCGGGAGGGGGGAACACTGAAGCTTTCTTT. Translating gives CASSPGGGNTEAFF. Together with reference TRBV5-1 and TRBJ1-1, the CDR3 gives the full variable domain: KAGVTQTPRYLIKTRGQQVTLSCSPISGHRSVSWYQQTPGQGLQFLFEYFSETQRNKGNFPGRFSGRQFSNSRSEMNVSTLELGDSALYLCASSPGGGNTEAFFGQGTRLTVV.

The genes are TRBV5-5 and TRBJ1-1, with TRBD1 identical over 7 bases. The CDR3 runs to 16 residues. CDR1 and CDR2 from the germline V gene are SGHKS and YYEKEE (reference sequence). Trimming at V came to 4 bases and at J to 1 base, leaving 10 bases not matched to a gene. DNA for the CDR3: TGTGCCAGCAGCGTGGGACAGTCTACCGGGAACACTGAAGCTTTCTTT. It yields the protein CASSVGQSTGNTEAFF.

This clone turned up a few times. The chain joins TRBV19 to TRBJ1-1; D might be TRBD1 (5 bases). The CDR3 extends over 14 amino acids. Germline V lookup: CDR1 LNHDA, CDR2 SQIVND (reference sequence). Trimming removed 6 bases at V and 5 bases at J, with 16 bases between. Written as DNA, the CDR3 is TGTGCCAGTAGGCCCCCTTACCAGGGTACTGAAGCTTTCTTT. Its protein is CASRPPYQGTEAFF.

The sample holds one count of this clone. The V and J genes are TRBV4-2 and TRBJ2-3, with D possibly being TRBD2 (6 bases). V gave up 3 bases and J gave up 0 bases, with 13 bases separating them. The germline CDR1 and CDR2 sequences are LGHNA and YNFKEQ. The CDR3 consists of 16 residues. CDR3 bases: TGTGCCAGCAGCCAGGGCGGTGGGACTAGCACAGATACGCAGTATTTT. Translating it yields CASSQGGGTSTDTQYF.

This clone was recorded a few times. This sequence joins TRBV9 and TRBJ1-5; no clear D gene. This CDR3 has 13 amino acids. Trimming took off 0 bases at V and 5 bases at J, with 6 bases between the two ends. Per the germline V gene, CDR1 is SGDLS and CDR2 is YYNGEE. The CDR3 loop reads CASSVEPDQPQHF. CDR3 DNA sequence: TGTGCCAGCAGCGTAGAGCCGGATCAGCCCCAGCATTTT.

The V and J genes are TRBV7-8 and TRBJ2-7, with 9 bases aligning to TRBD1. In germline, CDR1 is SGHVS, CDR2 FQNEAQ. CDR3 length equals 14 residues. The V segment lost 4 bases and the J segment 2 bases; nucleotides outside the gene matches: 3. Here the CDR3 reads CASSSTGGAYEQYF. DNA for the CDR3: TGTGCCAGCAGCTCGACAGGGGGAGCCTACGAGCAGTACTTC.